These 19 T cell receptor beta chains were all obtained from the same sample, sequenced in a study of a mutant IDH1 vaccine in newly diagnosed glioma. Time point noted: baseline, week 1 (first vaccination visit). Indicated treatment: pre-vaccination baseline after standard-of-care therapy. Using immunoSEQ multiplex PCR, the repertoire was profiled, and TCRdb retains in-frame clones only, with some absent. This repertoire shows some 95,000 clones, around three quarters found once; its top ten account for less than 8.5%. The sequenced sample was PBMCs, obtained from a glioma patient treated with radiotherapy, temozolomide or both. The origin of the receptors is a man aged 40-50 years with glioma.

This chain links TRBV7-2 with TRBJ1-1; no definite D call. The V end was cut by 8 bases, the J end by 0 bases, with 10 bases between. From germline, CDR1 is SGHTA and CDR2 FQGNSA. This CDR3 spans 13 amino acids. The CDR3 DNA reads TGTGCCAGCTGTGGGATCATGAACACTGAAGCTTTCTTT. It is translated as CASCGIMNTEAFF.

This chain uses TRBV7-3 with TRBJ2-3; either TRBD1 or TRBD2 may supply D (5 bases each). CDR3 length: 14 amino acids. Germline V gives CDR1 SGHTA, CDR2 FQGTGA. With 3 bases removed from V and 4 bases from J, the gap between germline ends came to 11 bases. The CDR3 DNA is TGTGCCAGCAGCTTGGGGGTGGCTGCAGATACGCAGTATTTT. It codes for CASSLGVAADTQYF.

The genes are TRBV29-1 and TRBJ1-6; D possibly corresponds to TRBD1 (5 bases). The CDR3 spans 13 residues. V shed 4 bases and J shed 7 bases, with 11 bases lying between them. Germline V gene data show CDR1 as SQVTM and CDR2 as ANQGSEA. The CDR3 sequence is CSVAAGSNSPLHF. The CDR3 coding sequence is TGCAGCGTTGCCGCAGGGTCCAATTCACCCCTCCACTTT.

The chain couples TRBV9 to TRBJ1-6; maybe TRBD1 (5 bases). The CDR3 spans 15 residues. Trimming took off 4 bases at V and 6 bases at J, with 14 bases between the two ends. Germline CDR1 SGDLS, CDR2 YYNGEE. The DNA for the CDR3 is TGTGCCAGCAGCTCCGCGGGACGGGGTAATTCACCCCTCCACTTT. This encodes CASSSAGRGNSPLHF.

The CDR3 DNA sequence: TGTGCCAGCAGTTTCCAGGGTGGTAACGAGCAGTACTTC. It encodes CASSFQGGNEQYF. The chain carries TRBV27 and TRBJ2-7, with D tentatively TRBD1 (5 bases). Trimming stripped 3 bases from V and 5 bases from J, with 11 bases between. This CDR3 comprises 13 residues. The germline V gene encodes CDR1 MNHEY and CDR2 SMNVEV (reference sequence).

The chain recombines TRBV18 with TRBJ1-6; 8 bases align to TRBD1. V lost 2 bases, J lost 9 bases, and 3 bases stayed unmatched. Germline V gene data show CDR1 as KGHSH and CDR2 as LQKENI. CDR3 length equals 14 residues. The CDR3 sequence: CASSPTDRASPLHF. In DNA, the CDR3 is TGTGCCAGCTCACCAACGGACAGGGCTTCACCCCTCCACTTT.

CDR3 in DNA: TGCGCCAGCAGCCAAGATACTACCGGGGTTAGACAAGAGACCCAGTACTTC. Its protein is CASSQDTTGVRQETQYF. The rearrangement uses TRBV4-3 and TRBJ2-5; tentatively, D is TRBD2 (5 bases). Germline lookup yields CDR1 LGHNA and CDR2 YSLEER. The ends were cut back, 0 bases at V and 2 bases at J, with 16 bases in the middle. The CDR3 is 17 residues long.

The J gene is TRBJ2-1, the V gene TRBV5-5; the match to TRBD1 covers 10 bases. V trimming: 4 bases; J trimming: 3 bases; junction bases outside the gene matches: 10. The germline V gene has CDR1 SGHKS and CDR2 YYEKEE (reference sequence). This CDR3 region has 17 residues. The CDR3 coding sequence is TGTGCCAGCAGCCCCCGGACAGGGGGGCGACTCTACAATGAGCAGTTCTTC. The encoded protein is CASSPRTGGRLYNEQFF. Full variable domain (rest looked up from reference TRBV5-5 and TRBJ2-1): DAGVTQSPTHLIKTRGQQVTLRCSPISGHKSVSWYQQVLGQGPQFIFQYYEKEERGRGNFPDRFSARQFPNYSSELNVNALLLGDSALYLCASSPRTGGRLYNEQFFGPGTRLTVL.

The chain combines TRBV4-3 with TRBJ1-4, with 10 bases matching TRBD1. This CDR3 is built from 15 residues. The V and J ends lost 2 bases and 8 bases, in that order; junction bases with no gene match: 5. In germline, CDR1 is LGHNA, CDR2 YSLEER. The CDR3 bases are TGCGCCAGCAGCCAACGGACAGGGGGTGGCGAAAAACTGTTTTTT. Its protein product is CASSQRTGGGEKLFF.

The chain is built from TRBV19 and TRBJ1-2; TRBD1 matches 7 bases. CDR1 is LNHDA, CDR2 SQIVND, per germline (reference sequence). The ends lost 4 bases at V and 4 bases at J; junction bases unmatched: 15. The CDR3 totals 17 residues. As DNA, the CDR3 is TGTGCCAGTAGTACTCGGGGCCAGGGGGGAGCTTTCTATGGCTACACCTTC. Its protein is CASSTRGQGGAFYGYTF.

In its sample, this clone was seen once. This chain joins TRBV18 and TRBJ2-1; perhaps TRBD2 as D (6 bases). CDR3 length equals 16 residues. Germline values: CDR1 KGHSH, CDR2 LQKENI. V dropped 3 bases and J dropped 0 bases, with 12 bases sitting between them. The CDR3 loop is CASSPAGGASYNEQFF. As DNA, the CDR3 is TGTGCCAGCTCACCCGCCGGGGGTGCCTCCTACAATGAGCAGTTCTTC.

The V gene is TRBV9, the J gene TRBJ2-1; 16 nucleotides align to TRBD2. Trimming at V came to 4 bases and at J to 6 bases, leaving 7 bases not matched to a gene. CDR1 and CDR2 from the germline V gene are SGDLS and YYNGEE. The CDR3 runs 17 residues. This CDR3 reads CASSPRGTSGGANEQFF. DNA of the CDR3: TGTGCCAGCAGCCCCCGGGGGACTAGCGGGGGGGCCAATGAGCAGTTCTTC.

This clone has just one count. This specimen includes other DNA sequences encoding the same CDR3. This rearrangement joins TRBV2 to TRBJ1-2; D call uncertain. The germline CDR1 and CDR2 sequences are SNHLY and FYNNEI. This CDR3 is 11 amino acids long. Trimming pared 6 bases from V and 2 bases from J, leaving 4 bases between. The CDR3 region has the DNA TGTGCCAGCAGCGACAACTATGGCTACACCTTC. Its translation is CASSDNYGYTF.

This clone turned up a few times. The chain couples TRBV7-3 to TRBJ1-1, with D possibly matching TRBD1 (6 bases). CDR3 size: 14 residues. Trimming removed 5 bases at V and 1 base at J, with 11 bases between. Germline-derived CDR1 and CDR2 are SGHTA and FQGTGA. The CDR3 DNA is TGTGCCAGCAGCGCCGGACAGCCGAACACTGAAGCTTTCTTT. It codes for CASSAGQPNTEAFF.

The chain links TRBV29-1 to TRBJ2-7; 10 bases are a match to TRBD1. Germline V gene lookup returns CDR1 SQVTM and CDR2 ANQGSEA. CDR3 length: 15 amino acids. V was pared by 0 bases and J by 4 bases, with 6 bases of the junction left unmatched. The CDR3 spells CSVEDRRDRGYEQYF. The DNA for the CDR3 is TGCAGCGTTGAAGATCGACGGGACAGGGGTTACGAGCAGTACTTC.

The chain combines TRBV13 with TRBJ1-6; TRBD1 is a possible D gene (5 bases). The germline V gene has CDR1 PRHDT and CDR2 FYEKMQ (reference sequence). V lost 4 bases to trimming and J lost 9 bases, with 13 bases between them. The CDR3 contains 14 residues. CDR3 nucleotide sequence: TGTGCCAGCAGCTCGTCGGGACTTTTTTCACCCCTCCACTTT. Protein sequence: CASSSSGLFSPLHF.

The rearrangement joins TRBV7-9 to TRBJ2-3; D possibly uses TRBD1 or TRBD2 (5 bases each). Trimming stripped 2 bases from V and 5 bases from J, with 20 bases between. The germline V gene has CDR1 SEHNR and CDR2 FQNEAQ (reference sequence). The CDR3 runs 17 residues. Written as DNA, the CDR3 is TGTGCCAGCAGCTTAAACGGGTTGGGACGAAGGGTAGATACGCAGTATTTT. This codes for CASSLNGLGRRVDTQYF.

The chain links TRBV4-2 to TRBJ1-4, with TRBD1 as a possible D gene (6 bases). Germline V gene lookup returns CDR1 LGHNA and CDR2 YNFKEQ. This CDR3 has 15 amino acids. V lost 0 bases to trimming and J lost 5 bases, with 10 bases between them. The CDR3 DNA reads as TGTGCCAGCAGCCAAGAGAGGGGGAGAAATGAAAAACTGTTTTTT. Residues: CASSQERGRNEKLFF.

The V gene is TRBV10-3, the J gene TRBJ2-1; 7 nucleotides align to TRBD2. V lost 6 bases and J lost 7; bases outside the gene matches: 9. The CDR3 sequence is 14 residues long. Germline CDR1 reads ENHRY; CDR2 reads SYGVKD. The CDR3 sequence is CAIRAGKAGNEQFF. CDR3 bases: TGTGCCATCAGGGCAGGCAAAGCGGGGAATGAGCAGTTCTTC.